A selection of T cell receptor beta chains follows, all from one sample in a study of identical twins. TCRdb reanalysed the 5' RACE reads using MiXCR and keeps one entry per CDR3 protein. This table holds around 250,000 distinct CDR3 sequences, around 7% found once. These records were also assigned to another study, of yellow fever vaccine responses in identical twins.

Sequencing was carried out using memory (CD45RO+) T cells sorted from blood. The receptor set was obtained from a woman aged 18-29 years in good health. Both conserved end residues are part of each CDR3. Not every row has a clone size; where given, it reads once, few, many or a size class.

clone size	J gene	V gene	CDR3 protein
.	TRBJ1-5	TRBV7-8	CASSLWGNANQPQHF
many	TRBJ2-3	TRBV12-5	CASGNGLSTDTQYF
few	TRBJ2-4	TRBV20-1	CSARPYTSGGDIQYF
many	TRBJ2-7	TRBV20-1	CSASGSGSYEQYF
.	TRBJ2-1	TRBV6-4	CASRTGTSGTSLFF
many	TRBJ1-2	TRBV20-1	CSARDPGTGFGYTF
few	TRBJ1-5	TRBV9	CASSVGSGSNQPQHF
many	TRBJ2-3	TRBV5-1	CASSWDGTDTQYF
few	TRBJ1-2	TRBV19	CASRIGTGSNYGYTF
many	TRBJ1-1	TRBV5-6	CASSFVPGRVNTEAFF
.	TRBJ2-3	TRBV25-1	CASRGWTSGVGADTQYF
.	TRBJ2-7	TRBV6-5	CASSYLGQGRSEQYF
.	TRBJ2-3	TRBV20-1	CSASPLLTSLTPGLPDTQYF
.	TRBJ1-1	TRBV5-1	CASSLLEGAYTEAFF
many	TRBJ2-2	TRBV5-1	CASSLTPTGELFF
few	TRBJ2-1	TRBV12-3/TRBV12-4	CASSLSGGANEQFF
many	TRBJ1-5	TRBV27	CASSRNGQGATQPQHF
.	TRBJ2-5	TRBV3-1	CASSQGRRGETQYF
.	TRBJ1-6	TRBV6-5	CASSIGNSPLHF
few	TRBJ2-1	TRBV3-1	CASSQGLAGSPSSYNEQFF
many	TRBJ2-2	TRBV7-6	CASSLQGTENTGELFF
.	TRBJ2-5	TRBV24-1	CATSDLETQYF
few	TRBJ1-4	TRBV15	CATSRDRGTNEKLFF
many	TRBJ1-3	TRBV5-6	CASSLSPGGNTIYF
many	TRBJ2-7	TRBV10-3	CAISEGLAAYEQYF
.	TRBJ2-4	TRBV27	CASSSGQSAKNIQYF
many	TRBJ1-3	TRBV10-2	CATGGGGTGNTIYF
many	TRBJ1-3	TRBV12-3/TRBV12-4	CASSLITGNTIYF
.	TRBJ2-5	TRBV5-1	CASSSGGALGETQYF
.	TRBJ2-5	TRBV14	CASSQASFRETQYF
.	TRBJ2-5	TRBV6-1	CASRAGLAGGPGETQYF
.	TRBJ1-2	TRBV24-1	CATSGGYGYTF
.	TRBJ2-3	TRBV5-1	CASSRSTGDTDTQYF
few	TRBJ2-7	TRBV3-1	CASSQLRRTYEQYF
few	TRBJ1-5	TRBV7-2	CASSSIPTGNQPQHF
.	TRBJ2-7	TRBV5-4	CASSSGHPPWEQYF
many	TRBJ1-5	TRBV24-1	CATSGGQGLDNQPQHF
few	TRBJ2-2	TRBV24-1	CATSDPGLANTGELFF
many	TRBJ2-5	TRBV5-1	CASSFRAYGVGETQYF
many	TRBJ1-1	TRBV12-3/TRBV12-4	CASSLVGGTTEAFF
many	TRBJ2-3	TRBV24-1	CATSDGAPQGAVRDTQYF
.	TRBJ2-3	TRBV27	CASSSREGDTQYF
.	TRBJ2-1	TRBV12-3/TRBV12-4	CASGNMGVFGNEQFF
.	TRBJ2-7	TRBV12-3/TRBV12-4	CASSLSSGASYEQYF
.	TRBJ2-7	TRBV6-1	CASSEQRDSDARAF
many	TRBJ2-7	TRBV5-6	CASSTRLATDYEQYF
few	TRBJ2-1	TRBV6-5	CASSYSPSGGPYNEQFF
.	TRBJ2-1	TRBV7-8	CAYLRAGGDYNEQFF
.	TRBJ2-1	TRBV13	CASSTGRNEQFF
many	TRBJ1-2	TRBV4-1	CASSRLIARDGAPGYTF
many	TRBJ2-7	TRBV7-9	CASSWDPSSYEQYF
many	TRBJ2-5	TRBV20-1	CSAYGISRDVQYF
.	TRBJ2-7	TRBV7-9	CASSSIAGVAYEQYF
.	TRBJ2-3	TRBV29-1	CSVGTSGSPDTQYF
many	TRBJ2-2	TRBV10-3	CAISATSADTGELFF
.	TRBJ2-5	TRBV29-1	CSVDSQGAGETQYF
.	TRBJ2-7	TRBV24-1	CATSGRAGEQYF
.	TRBJ2-5	TRBV12-3/TRBV12-4	CASSLSQETQYF
many	TRBJ1-2	TRBV29-1	CSVTNQGAGGYTF
.	TRBJ2-1	TRBV6-1	CASRAGTSGGVSYNEQFF